This TCR beta chain emerged from a study of cytomegalovirus exposure and HLA in healthy donors. Across the whole study: Previous work identified roughly 110 million unique TCR beta sequences from 200 million or so T cells.

Study-level points and caveats: Of the V segments, some could not be distinguished, including TRBV6-2 and TRBV6-3, and were excluded. Later analysis identified a missense DCLRE1C variant that was linked to TCR beta V- and J-gene trimming.

PCR was performed using 60 Vbeta and 13 Jbeta primers. Sequenced by immunoSEQ multiplex PCR; TCRdb stores in-frame clones only, minus some. The sample consists of 60,000 to 70,000 clones, about 80% of them appearing once. Looked up from germline, CDR1 is SGHVS and CDR2 is FNYEAQ. The germline V and J ends were trimmed by 4 bases and 2 bases, with 17 bases remaining between them. This CDR3 is 16 amino acids long. With respect to this clone: Its antigen is as yet unknown.

The receptor was isolated from a man aged 45-65 years in good health and CMV-seronegative. Material: PBMCs. V usage is TRBV7-6 and J usage is TRBJ2-5, with D tentatively TRBD1 (6 bases). The CDR3 loop reads CASSSAPVRGQETQYF. DNA for the CDR3: TGTGCCAGCAGCTCCGCCCCAGTTAGGGGGCAAGAGACCCAGTACTTC.